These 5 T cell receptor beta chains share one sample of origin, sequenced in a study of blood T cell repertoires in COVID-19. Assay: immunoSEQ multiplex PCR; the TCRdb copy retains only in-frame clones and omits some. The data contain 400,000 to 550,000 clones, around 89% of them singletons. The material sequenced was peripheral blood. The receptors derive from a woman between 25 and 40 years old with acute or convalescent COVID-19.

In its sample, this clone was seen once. The CDR3 sequence is CASSFGQARTGELFF. CDR3 bases: TGTGCCAGCAGTTTCGGACAGGCTCGAACCGGGGAGCTGTTTTTT. The genes are TRBV28 and TRBJ2-2, with 7 bases aligning to TRBD1. Trimming at V came to 3 bases and at J to 5 bases, leaving 6 bases not matched to a gene. The CDR3 extends over 15 amino acids. The germline CDR1 and CDR2 sequences are MDHEN and SYDVKM.

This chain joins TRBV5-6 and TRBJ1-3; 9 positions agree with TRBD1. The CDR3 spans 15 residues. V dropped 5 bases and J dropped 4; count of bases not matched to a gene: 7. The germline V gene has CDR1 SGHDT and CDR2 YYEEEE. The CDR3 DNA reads TGTGCCAGCAGTTGGACAGGGGACGGCGGAAACACCATATATTTT. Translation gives CASSWTGDGGNTIYF.

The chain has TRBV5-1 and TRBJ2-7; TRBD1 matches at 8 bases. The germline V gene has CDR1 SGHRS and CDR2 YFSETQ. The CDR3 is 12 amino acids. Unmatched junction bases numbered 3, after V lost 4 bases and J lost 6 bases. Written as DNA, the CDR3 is TGCGCCAGCAGCCCACAGGGGGGCGAGCAGTACTTC. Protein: CASSPQGGEQYF.

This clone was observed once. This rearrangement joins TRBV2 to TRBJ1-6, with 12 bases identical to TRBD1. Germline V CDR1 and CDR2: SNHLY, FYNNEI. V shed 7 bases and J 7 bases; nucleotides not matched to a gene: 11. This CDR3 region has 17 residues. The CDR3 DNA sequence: TGTGCCAGCACTGGGACAGGGGGCCCAAGGGGCAATTCACCCCTCCACTTT. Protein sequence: CASTGTGGPRGNSPLHF.

CDR3 region: CASSRTGAGQTQYF. In DNA form, the CDR3 reads TGTGCCAGCAGCCGGACAGGGGCCGGCCAGACCCAGTACTTC. This chain uses TRBV28 with TRBJ2-5; 9 bases are a match to TRBD1. CDR3 length: 14 amino acids. The J segment lost 6 bases and the V segment lost 6 bases, leaving 8 bases of the junction unmatched. Germline V gives CDR1 MDHEN, CDR2 SYDVKM. Full variable domain (outside the CDR3, taken from reference TRBV28 and TRBJ2-5): DVKVTQSSRYLVKRTGEKVFLECVQDMDHENMFWYRQDPGLGLRLIYFSYDVKMKEKGDIPEGYSVSREKKERFSLILESASTNQTSMYLCASSRTGAGQTQYFGPGTRLLVL.